This TCR beta chain was sequenced for a study of blood T cell repertoires in COVID-19. The CDR3 loop spans 14 amino acids. Trimming pared 2 bases from V and 0 bases from J, leaving 7 bases between. The germline V gene has CDR1 SGHTA and CDR2 FQGNSA. Assay: immunoSEQ multiplex PCR; the TCRdb copy retains only in-frame clones and omits some. The sample shows fewer than 200,000 clones, roughly 90% of them seen only once. The chain uses TRBV7-2 and TRBJ1-1, with TRBD1 as a possible D gene (5 bases). The sequencing input was peripheral blood. This clonotype originated in a man aged 50-59 years with acute or convalescent COVID-19. In DNA, the CDR3 is TGTGCCAGCAGCTTACAGGGTATGAACACTGAAGCTTTCTTT. Protein: CASSLQGMNTEAFF.